This TCR beta chain was retrieved from a study of beta chain features in type 1 diabetes. The V gene's germline CDR1 is KGHSH and CDR2 LQKENI. Trimming left V 3 bases short and J 1 base short, with 10 bases between. The CDR3 extends over 15 amino acids. Of the isolated RNA, all was reverse transcribed, and so the sequenced material was expressed TCRB transcripts. The repertoire was sequenced with immunoSEQ multiplex PCR; TCRdb's copy has only in-frame clones and lacks some. The profile shows 110,000 to 150,000 clones, approximately 9.8% of them singletons. There are a few counts of this clone. The gene calls are TRBV18 and TRBJ1-3; D might be TRBD1 (5 bases). This receptor was identified in a woman aged 40 to 50 in good health. The source material was central memory CD4+ T cells from blood. The CDR3 loop reads CASSPTDQSGNTIYF. In DNA form, the CDR3 reads TGTGCCAGCTCACCGACAGACCAATCTGGAAACACCATATATTTT.